The 2 T cell receptor beta chains below were found in one sample sequenced in a study of cytomegalovirus exposure and HLA in healthy donors. The PCR employed 60 Vbeta primers together with 13 Jbeta primers. The repertoire was sequenced with immunoSEQ multiplex PCR; TCRdb's copy has only in-frame clones and lacks some. Here the sample spans approximately 140,000 clones, approximately 80% being singletons. Sample: PBMCs. These receptors all stem from a man aged 35-49 years in good health and CMV-seronegative.

The chain combines TRBV30 with TRBJ1-5; TRBD1 might be the D (6 bases). Trimming removed 3 bases at V and 1 base at J, with 13 bases between. This CDR3 comprises 15 residues. Germline CDR1 and CDR2: GTSNPN and SVGIG (reference sequence). CDR3 in amino acids: CAWSPGAGSNQPQHF. The CDR3 DNA sequence: TGTGCCTGGAGCCCAGGGGCAGGCAGCAATCAGCCCCAGCATTTT.

This rearrangement joins TRBV2 to TRBJ1-5; 12 nucleotides align to TRBD1. J lost 1 base, V lost 3 bases, and 10 bases had no gene match. This CDR3 is 19 amino acids long. Germline values: CDR1 SNHLY, CDR2 FYNNEI. The CDR3 here is CASSDGTGGRIKSNQPQHF. DNA for the CDR3: TGTGCCAGCAGTGACGGGACAGGGGGCAGAATAAAAAGCAATCAGCCCCAGCATTTT.